Listed here are 8 T cell receptor beta chains from one sample, sequenced in a study of T cell changes during pregnancy in multiple sclerosis. TCRdb's copy holds only in-frame clones and misses some; the assay was immunoSEQ multiplex PCR. Here the sample spans 85,000 to 100,000 clones, 92% being singletons. The material sequenced was peripheral blood, taken in the first trimester of pregnancy. The receptors derive from a female donor with multiple sclerosis, enrolled in a pregnancy study.

The rearrangement links TRBV6-5 to TRBJ1-1; D perhaps matches TRBD1 (6 bases). This CDR3 has 13 amino acids. The germline V gene encodes CDR1 MNHEY and CDR2 SVGAGI. V lost 2 bases to trimming and J lost 6 bases, with 10 bases between them. Written as DNA, the CDR3 is TGTGCCAGCAGTTACCAGCACAGGGCTGAAGCTTTCTTT. This translates into CASSYQHRAEAFF.

The chain is built from TRBV4-3 and TRBJ2-1; 7 bases line up with TRBD1. After removal of 3 bases from V and 9 bases from J, the junction contained 8 bases not matched to a gene. This CDR3 contains 14 residues. In germline, CDR1 is LGHNA, CDR2 YSLEER. The CDR3 region is CASSHTTGSLEQFF. The CDR3 DNA is TGCGCCAGCAGCCACACGACAGGGTCCCTTGAGCAGTTCTTC.

The CDR3 here is CASSDSSLAGDTDTQYF. The CDR3 nucleotides are TGTGCCAGCAGTGACTCCTCGCTAGCGGGAGACACAGATACGCAGTATTTT. V gene TRBV6-4 combines with J gene TRBJ2-3, with 10 bases that match TRBD2. V trimming: 0 bases; J trimming: 2 bases; junction bases outside the gene matches: 5. Germline lookup yields CDR1 MRHNA and CDR2 SNTAGT. This CDR3 has 17 amino acids.

The table lists this clone with a count of one. The V gene is TRBV10-3, the J gene TRBJ2-7, with D unresolved. Germline CDR1 is ENHRY and CDR2 is SYGVKD. The ends were cut back, 6 bases at V and 2 bases at J, with 11 bases in the middle. CDR3 length: 13 amino acids. The CDR3 loop reads CAISPGPTYEQYF. Written as DNA, the CDR3 is TGTGCCATCAGCCCGGGTCCTACCTACGAGCAGTACTTC.

The chain carries TRBV6-5 and TRBJ1-1, with 8 bases fitting TRBD1. The trim removed 5 bases at V and 9 bases at J, leaving 5 bases unmatched. Germline values: CDR1 MNHEY, CDR2 SVGAGI. The CDR3 length is 12 residues. The CDR3, as DNA: TGTGCCAGCAGTCCCCGGACAGGGAAAGCTTTCTTT. It is translated as CASSPRTGKAFF.

CDR3 coding DNA: TGCGCCAGCAGCCAAGCTCGAGACTACTCCTACAATGAGCAGTTCTTC. Translated, it gives CASSQARDYSYNEQFF. The chain couples TRBV4-1 to TRBJ2-1, with a tentative D call TRBD2 (5 bases). Germline CDR1 is MGHRA and CDR2 is YSYEKL. The CDR3 length is 16 residues. Trimming stripped 1 base from V and 0 bases from J, with 10 bases between.

This chain uses TRBV5-5 with TRBJ1-4; the D gene is possibly TRBD1 (6 bases). CDR3 length equals 16 residues. CDR1 and CDR2 from the germline V gene are SGHKS and YYEKEE (reference sequence). Deletions cut 2 bases from V and 4 bases from J, with 15 bases between. CDR3: CASSFPTGGHNEKLFF. The CDR3 DNA is TGTGCCAGCAGCTTCCCCACCGGGGGGCATAATGAAAAACTGTTTTTT.

This clone appeared a few times. The chain links TRBV7-6 to TRBJ2-7; weak D call: TRBD1 (6 bases). Trimming took 4 bases from V and 4 from J, leaving 11 bases between them. The CDR3 is 13 amino acids. Germline-derived CDR1 and CDR2 are SGHVS and FNYEAQ. Written as DNA, the CDR3 is TGTGCCAGCAGCTACGGGACATTTTACGAGCAGTACTTC. It yields the protein CASSYGTFYEQYF. Variable domain in full (rest from reference TRBV7-6 and TRBJ2-7): GAGVSQSPRYKVTKRGQDVALRCDPISGHVSLYWYRQALGQGPEFLTYFNYEAQQDKSGLPNDRFSAERPEGSISTLTIQRTEQRDSAMYRCASSYGTFYEQYFGPGTRLTVT.